Below, 28 T cell receptor beta chains from the same sample are listed, as sequenced in a study of T cell responses to AZD1222 COVID-19 vaccine. Here immunoSEQ multiplex PCR was the method, and the copy in TCRdb shows in-frame clones only, minus some. The table records roughly 160,000 clones, about nine tenths of them present only once. The source material was peripheral blood, sampled on day 0 of AZD1222 vaccination. Receptors originate from an adult in good health.

This rearrangement joins TRBV9 to TRBJ1-2; a possible D gene is TRBD1 (6 bases). Trimming took off 0 bases at V and 8 bases at J, with 11 bases between the two ends. From germline, CDR1 is SGDLS and CDR2 YYNGEE. The CDR3 has 13 amino acids. Written as DNA, the CDR3 is TGTGCCAGCAGCGTAGCTGAGGGACAAGGCTACACCTTC. Translating it yields CASSVAEGQGYTF.

This clone occurred once. The V call is TRBV6-6, the J call TRBJ2-7, with 7 bases that match TRBD1. Unmatched junction bases numbered 12, after V lost 6 bases and J lost 7 bases. Germline V lookup: CDR1 MNHNY, CDR2 SVGAGI (reference sequence). CDR3 length: 14 amino acids. CDR3 in amino acids: CASSWARQGWEQYF. DNA for the CDR3: TGTGCCAGCAGCTGGGCCAGACAGGGCTGGGAGCAGTACTTC.

The DNA for the CDR3 is TGTGCCAGCAGCGTATTTGACAGGGCTTATGGCTACACCTTC. Translated, it gives CASSVFDRAYGYTF. V usage is TRBV9 and J usage is TRBJ1-2; 7 bases align to TRBD1. The germline CDR1 and CDR2 sequences are SGDLS and YYNGEE. The J segment lost 5 bases and the V segment lost 1 base, leaving 5 bases of the junction unmatched. The CDR3 sequence is 14 residues long. Complete variable domain (other parts from reference TRBV9 and TRBJ1-2): DSGVTQTPKHLITATGQRVTLRCSPRSGDLSVYWYQQSLDQGLQFLIQYYNGEERAKGNILERFSAQQFPDLHSELNLSSLELGDSALYFCASSVFDRAYGYTFGSGTRLTVV.

This chain connects TRBV19 to TRBJ2-7; 8 bases fit TRBD2. V lost 3 bases to trimming and J lost 3 bases; unmatched junction nucleotides: 4. This CDR3 spans 14 amino acids. CDR1 is LNHDA and CDR2 is SQIVND in the germline V gene (reference sequence). CDR3 sequence reads: CASSMAGRGYEQYF. The DNA of the CDR3 is TGTGCCAGTAGTATGGCCGGGAGGGGCTACGAGCAGTACTTC.

The gene calls are TRBV3-1 (or the pseudogene TRBV3-2) and TRBJ1-2; 7 bases line up with TRBD1. The V and J ends lost 3 bases and 0 bases, in that order; junction bases with no gene match: 13. In germline, CDR1 is LGHDT, CDR2 YNNKEL (reference sequence). The CDR3 totals 18 residues. The CDR3 bases are TGTGCCAGCAGCCAGGCCGGGGGACAGAGAAAAACTAACTATGGCTACACCTTC. Its protein product is CASSQAGGQRKTNYGYTF.

A single count supports this clone. The chain has TRBV7-9 and TRBJ1-2, with D perhaps TRBD1 (6 bases). CDR1 and CDR2 from the germline V gene are SEHNR and FQNEAQ (reference sequence). Trimming removed 5 bases at V and 3 bases at J, with 19 bases between. The CDR3 contains 16 residues. The CDR3 reads CASSGGQGQWDYGYTF. CDR3 coding DNA: TGTGCCAGCAGCGGGGGACAAGGTCAGTGGGACTATGGCTACACCTTC. Based on the CDR3 plus reference TRBV7-9 and TRBJ1-2, the full variable domain is DTGVSQNPRHKITKRGQNVTFRCDPISEHNRLYWYRQTLGQGPEFLTYFQNEAQLEKSRLLSDRFSAERPKGSFSTLEIQRTEQGDSAMYLCASSGGQGQWDYGYTFGSGTRLTVV.

V is TRBV7-9 and J is TRBJ2-2, with 8 bases aligning to TRBD1. This CDR3 region has 19 residues. Germline V gives CDR1 SEHNR, CDR2 FQNEAQ (reference sequence). V trimming: 2 bases; J trimming: 1 base; junction bases outside the gene matches: 12. DNA of the CDR3: TGTGCCAGCAGCTTAACACAGGGGGTCCCGGAAGGGAACACCGGGGAGCTGTTTTTT. Translation: CASSLTQGVPEGNTGELFF.

V is TRBV19 and J is TRBJ2-7; 7 bases line up with TRBD2. CDR3 size: 16 residues. V was clipped by 3 bases and J by 10 bases; unmatched bases: 18. The germline gives CDR1 LNHDA, CDR2 SQIVND (reference sequence). The CDR3 reads CASSIGPDPKGRGQYF. Here the CDR3 DNA reads TGTGCCAGTAGTATTGGCCCGGACCCCAAGGGGAGGGGTCAGTACTTC.

The chain uses TRBV11-3 and TRBJ2-7, with D maybe TRBD2 (6 bases). CDR1 and CDR2 from the germline V gene are SGHNT and YENEEA. The CDR3 is made up of 14 amino acids. The V and J ends lost 1 base and 2 bases respectively, with 9 bases between them. In DNA form, the CDR3 reads TGTGCCAGCAGCTTAGGCGGGACGACCTACGAGCAGTACTTC. Translated, it gives CASSLGGTTYEQYF.

A single count supports this clone. This chain connects TRBV7-9 to TRBJ1-5; TRBD1 matches at 8 bases. Germline V lookup: CDR1 SEHNR, CDR2 FQNEAQ (reference sequence). The CDR3 is 14 residues long. V dropped 1 base and J dropped 6; count of bases not matched to a gene: 2. CDR3 nucleotides: TGTGCCAGCAGCTTAGAAACAGGGGGTCAGCCCCAGCATTTT. Translated: CASSLETGGQPQHF. The full variable domain, its missing parts supplied by reference TRBV7-9 and TRBJ1-5, is DTGVSQNPRHKITKRGQNVTFRCDPISEHNRLYWYRQTLGQGPEFLTYFQNEAQLEKSRLLSDRFSAERPKGSFSTLEIQRTEQGDSAMYLCASSLETGGQPQHFGDGTRLSIL.

The chain uses TRBV5-5 and TRBJ2-7; 9 positions agree with TRBD2. Per germline, CDR1 SGHKS and CDR2 YYEKEE (reference sequence). V was pared by 1 base and J by 3 bases, with 8 bases of the junction left unmatched. The CDR3 sequence is 16 residues long. CDR3 protein: CASSLSASGILYEQYF. CDR3 nucleotide sequence: TGTGCCAGCAGCTTGTCGGCTAGCGGGATTCTCTACGAGCAGTACTTC.

The rearrangement links TRBV2 to TRBJ2-7; TRBD2 aligns across 8 bases. Germline CDR1 SNHLY, CDR2 FYNNEI. This CDR3 comprises 13 residues. V gave up 7 bases and J gave up 0 bases; unmatched junction bases: 2. The CDR3 bases are TGTGCCAGCATGCGGGAGGACTCCTACGAGCAGTACTTC. This gives the protein CASMREDSYEQYF.

V gene TRBV6-5 combines with J gene TRBJ1-1, with D possibly matching TRBD1 (6 bases). V lost 3 bases to trimming and J lost 4 bases, with 18 bases between them. The CDR3 is 16 amino acids. CDR1 is MNHEY and CDR2 is SVGAGI in the germline V gene. The CDR3 DNA follows: TGTGCCAGCAGTTATGGGATTCTGACAGGACCCACTGAAGCTTTCTTT. Translated: CASSYGILTGPTEAFF.

The CDR3, as DNA: TGTGCCAGCAGCCGGGACTCCCCGGGCACTGAAGCTTTCTTT. Its translation is CASSRDSPGTEAFF. The chain couples TRBV11-1 to TRBJ1-1, with D perhaps matching TRBD1 (5 bases). Per the germline V gene, CDR1 is SGHAT and CDR2 is FQDESV (reference sequence). The CDR3 has 14 amino acids. V lost 5 bases, J lost 4 bases, and 14 bases lay in between.

V usage is TRBV6-1 and J usage is TRBJ2-3; D unclear. CDR1 and CDR2 (germline): MNHNS, SASEGT. Deletions cut 3 bases from V and 6 bases from J, with 7 bases between. This CDR3 has 12 amino acids. The chain's CDR3 is CASSDQLDTQYF. DNA of the CDR3: TGTGCCAGCAGTGACCAGCTCGATACGCAGTATTTT.

The chain combines TRBV7-6 with TRBJ1-3; TRBD1 is a possible D gene (6 bases). Germline V CDR1 and CDR2: SGHVS, FNYEAQ. Deletions cut 0 bases from V and 4 bases from J, with 13 bases between. The CDR3 consists of 16 residues. CDR3 in DNA: TGTGCCAGCAGCTTAGCGGGGCAGGGACAAGGAAACACCATATATTTT. Its translation: CASSLAGQGQGNTIYF.

The V gene is TRBV6-5, the J gene TRBJ1-1; TRBD1 matches 7 bases. J was trimmed by 0 bases and V by 6 bases; bases with no gene match: 1. CDR3 size: 13 residues. The germline gives CDR1 MNHEY, CDR2 SVGAGI. The DNA for the CDR3 is TGTGCCAGCAGGGGACAGTTGAACACTGAAGCTTTCTTT. Its protein product is CASRGQLNTEAFF.

The chain combines TRBV7-6 with TRBJ2-7; 9 bases fit TRBD1. Germline assignment: CDR1 SGHVS and CDR2 FNYEAQ. Losses at the gene ends were 5 bases for V and 2 bases for J; bases not matched to a gene: 7. The CDR3 runs 15 residues. CDR3 sequence: CASSPGQGSPYEQYF. The DNA for the CDR3 is TGTGCCAGCAGCCCCGGACAGGGGTCTCCCTACGAGCAGTACTTC.

The chain uses TRBV18 and TRBJ1-1, with 7 bases that match TRBD1. CDR1 KGHSH and CDR2 LQKENI come from the germline V gene. Unmatched junction bases numbered 3, after V lost 3 bases and J lost 2 bases. This CDR3 contains 14 residues. The CDR3 loop reads CASSPDRRNTEAFF. Written as DNA, the CDR3 is TGTGCCAGCTCACCGGACAGGAGAAACACTGAAGCTTTCTTT.

The chain couples TRBV7-9 to TRBJ2-1; D gene unclear. Looked up from germline, CDR1 is SEHNR and CDR2 is FQNEAQ (reference sequence). Trimming removed 7 bases from V and 3 bases from J, with 4 bases in between. The CDR3 consists of 11 residues. CDR3 in DNA: TGTGCCAGCAAGAACTACAATGAGCAGTTCTTC. Translating gives CASKNYNEQFF.

The V gene is TRBV3-1 (or the pseudogene TRBV3-2), the J gene TRBJ1-2, with D perhaps matching TRBD1 (6 bases). The CDR3 spans 15 residues. Deletions cut 3 bases from V and 5 bases from J, with 16 bases between. Germline V gene data show CDR1 as LGHDT and CDR2 as YNNKEL (reference sequence). The DNA for the CDR3 is TGTGCCAGCAGCCATCAAGGGGGGCGACCTTATGGCTACACCTTC. Its protein is CASSHQGGRPYGYTF.

The chain employs TRBV5-4 and TRBJ2-7, with 9 bases aligning to TRBD2. The CDR3 sequence is 16 residues long. The V gene's germline CDR1 is SGHNT and CDR2 YYREEE (reference sequence). V lost 0 bases, J lost 2 bases, and 6 bases stayed unmatched. This CDR3 reads CASSLASREGTYEQYF. CDR3 bases: TGTGCCAGCAGCTTGGCGTCGCGGGAGGGGACCTACGAGCAGTACTTC.

The rearrangement joins TRBV27 to TRBJ2-3, with D perhaps assigned TRBD1 or TRBD2 (5 bases each). Trimming pared 3 bases from V and 2 bases from J, leaving 15 bases between. Per the germline V gene, CDR1 is MNHEY and CDR2 is SMNVEV (reference sequence). The CDR3 loop spans 16 amino acids. Here the CDR3 DNA reads TGTGCCAGCAGTTTGCAGGGAGCCGAACCCACAGATACGCAGTATTTT. Encoded protein: CASSLQGAEPTDTQYF.

This clone was observed a single time. The V gene is TRBV4-1, the J gene TRBJ2-3; 12 nucleotides agree with TRBD2. Germline loops: CDR1 MGHRA, CDR2 YSYEKL. V was clipped by 10 bases and J by 3 bases; unmatched bases: 11. This CDR3 has 16 residues. This chain's CDR3 is CATRTTSGGTTDTQYF. For the CDR3, the DNA is TGCGCCACGCGGACAACTAGCGGGGGGACTACAGATACGCAGTATTTT.

The chain has TRBV30 and TRBJ1-5; 7 nucleotides align to TRBD1. From germline, CDR1 is GTSNPN and CDR2 SVGIG (reference sequence). The CDR3 is 15 residues long. The J segment lost 4 bases and the V segment lost 0 bases, leaving 6 bases of the junction unmatched. The CDR3 region is CAWSVAETGNQPQHF. In nucleotides, the CDR3 is TGTGCCTGGAGTGTAGCCGAGACAGGGAATCAGCCCCAGCATTTT.

The chain is built from TRBV2 and TRBJ1-5; D is ambiguous. V dropped 3 bases and J dropped 2 bases, with 14 bases sitting between them. Looked up from germline, CDR1 is SNHLY and CDR2 is FYNNEI. The CDR3 is 16 amino acids. The CDR3 coding sequence is TGTGCCAGCAGTGACCTTTGGGCGCGGGGCAATCAGCCCCAGCATTTT. It specifies CASSDLWARGNQPQHF.

The chain uses TRBV6-5 and TRBJ2-1; possibly TRBD1 or TRBD2 for D (6 bases each). Germline V gene data show CDR1 as MNHEY and CDR2 as SVGAGI. V was pared by 0 bases and J by 4 bases, with 10 bases between. There are 15 residues in the CDR3. This chain's CDR3 is CASSYSGGRYNEQFF. The CDR3 bases are TGTGCCAGCAGTTACTCGGGGGGCCGTTACAATGAGCAGTTCTTC.

On this clone itself: In the same sample, other DNA sequences code for this CDR3. The chain combines TRBV6-5 with TRBJ2-5; no reliable D call. Between the trimmed V and J ends, which lost 0 bases and 5 bases, there was a span of 4 bases. Per the germline V gene, CDR1 is MNHEY and CDR2 is SVGAGI. CDR3 length: 12 residues. The CDR3 protein is CASSYSGETQYF. Here the CDR3 DNA reads TGTGCCAGCAGTTACTCAGGGGAGACCCAGTACTTC.